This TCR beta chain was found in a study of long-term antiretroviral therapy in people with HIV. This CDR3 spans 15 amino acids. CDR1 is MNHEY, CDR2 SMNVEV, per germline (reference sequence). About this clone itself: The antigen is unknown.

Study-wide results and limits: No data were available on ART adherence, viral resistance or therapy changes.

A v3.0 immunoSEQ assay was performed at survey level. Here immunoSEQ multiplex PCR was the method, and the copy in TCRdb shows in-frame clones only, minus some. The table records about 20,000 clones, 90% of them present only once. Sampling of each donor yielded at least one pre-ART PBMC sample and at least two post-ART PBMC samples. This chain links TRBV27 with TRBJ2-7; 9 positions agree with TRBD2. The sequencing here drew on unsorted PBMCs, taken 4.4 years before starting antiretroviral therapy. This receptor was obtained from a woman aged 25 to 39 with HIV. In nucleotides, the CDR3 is TGTGTCCCAGGGTTTAGCGGGGGCTTCTCCTACGAGCAGTACTTC. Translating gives CVPGFSGGFSYEQYF.